The 23 T cell receptor beta chains given below trace back to one sample, sequenced in a study of T cells of healthy individuals. TCRdb re-called the 5' RACE reads with MiXCR, one entry per CDR3 protein. The sample carries more than 85,000 distinct CDR3 sequences, approximately 18% recorded once. The receptors stem from a human donor in good health.

The table lists this clonotype with a few counts. This chain uses TRBV13 with TRBJ2-5; D is uncertain. In germline, CDR1 is PRHDT, CDR2 FYEKMQ (reference sequence). Deletions cut 4 bases from V and 5 bases from J, with 8 bases between. This CDR3 contains 12 residues. The CDR3, as DNA: TGTGCCAGCAGCTCAAGTTTTGAGACCCAGTACTTC. Amino acids: CASSSSFETQYF. The full variable domain, in which reference TRBV13 and TRBJ2-5 provide the parts outside the CDR3, is AAGVIQSPRHLIKEKRETATLKCYPIPRHDTVYWYQQGPGQDPQFLISFYEKMQSDKGSIPDRFSAQQFSDYHSELNMSSLELGDSALYFCASSSSFETQYFGPGTRLLVL.

The V and J genes are TRBV6-1 and TRBJ1-1, with 8 bases lining up with TRBD1. The CDR3 contains 14 residues. V lost 5 bases to trimming and J lost 5 bases; unmatched junction nucleotides: 7. In germline, CDR1 is MNHNS, CDR2 SASEGT. Here the CDR3 DNA reads TGTGCCAGCAGTCAAGGGGGGACAGGTACTGAAGCTTTCTTT. Encoded protein: CASSQGGTGTEAFF.

This clonotype was seen a few times. The chain recombines TRBV20-1 with TRBJ1-2, with D possibly TRBD1 on 6 matching bases. V was cut by 3 bases and J by 4 bases, with 9 bases left in between. The CDR3 runs to 12 residues. From germline, CDR1 is DFQATT and CDR2 SNEGSKA (reference sequence). In nucleotides, the CDR3 is TGCAGTGCTAGGGGGGGCTCCTATGGCTACACCTTC. Encoded protein: CSARGGSYGYTF.

The CDR3 DNA is TGTGCCAGCAGCCGCCCGGGCGGTGAAGAGACCCAGTACTTC. It is translated as CASSRPGGEETQYF. The genes are TRBV3-1 and TRBJ2-5; D gene uncertain. Germline V gene data show CDR1 as LGHDT and CDR2 as YNNKEL (reference sequence). The CDR3 runs to 14 residues. V was trimmed by 4 bases and J by 3 bases, leaving 12 bases between them.

At least ten counts were recorded for this clonotype. This chain uses TRBV20-1 with TRBJ2-7; perhaps TRBD2 as D (5 bases). CDR1 and CDR2 from the germline V gene are DFQATT and SNEGSKA (reference sequence). The CDR3 length is 13 residues. Trimming shortened V by 3 bases and J by 6 bases, and 15 bases separated the two germline ends. The CDR3 reads CSASGGWPREQYF. For the CDR3, the DNA is TGCAGTGCTAGTGGCGGGTGGCCCCGCGAGCAGTACTTC.

This clonotype was counted only a few times. The chain employs TRBV7-8 and TRBJ2-5; 9 nucleotides line up with TRBD1. The CDR3 covers 15 residues. With V trimmed by 5 bases and J by 4 bases, 8 bases remained unmatched. Germline values: CDR1 SGHVS, CDR2 FQNEAQ. The CDR3: CASSPDRGVGETQYF. The DNA for the CDR3 is TGTGCCAGCAGCCCGGACAGGGGTGTCGGAGAGACCCAGTACTTC.

This clonotype was observed at least ten times. The chain links TRBV6-5 to TRBJ1-6; no reliable D call. CDR1 and CDR2 (germline): MNHEY, SVGAGI. V lost 6 bases and J 7 bases, leaving 10 bases between the germline ends. This CDR3 is 13 amino acids long. The CDR3 DNA is TGTGCCAGCAGGGTGACGGTGAATTCACCCCTCCACTTT. Translation: CASRVTVNSPLHF.

This clonotype was picked up a small number of times. The chain is built from TRBV4-2 and TRBJ2-1; 9 bases are shared with TRBD1. This CDR3 spans 16 amino acids. V lost 0 bases to trimming and J lost 2 bases; unmatched junction nucleotides: 2. CDR1 and CDR2 from the germline V gene are LGHNA and YNFKEQ. The chain's CDR3 is CASSQERTGAYNEQFF. CDR3 nucleotides: TGTGCCAGCAGCCAAGAACGGACAGGGGCCTACAATGAGCAGTTCTTC.

This rearrangement joins TRBV7-2 to TRBJ2-7, with TRBD1 matching 7 bases. The CDR3 runs to 14 residues. Losses at the gene ends were 0 bases for V and 3 bases for J; bases not matched to a gene: 2. CDR1 and CDR2 from the germline V gene are SGHTA and FQGNSA. CDR3 region: CASSLAGQIYEQYF. The CDR3 DNA reads TGTGCCAGCAGCTTAGCGGGACAGATCTACGAGCAGTACTTC.

This clonotype appeared once. The chain uses TRBV6-5 and TRBJ2-1; 7 bases are a match to TRBD2. With 5 bases clipped from V and 0 bases from J, the junction kept 10 bases outside the gene matches. The length of the CDR3 is 17 residues. The germline CDR1 and CDR2 sequences are MNHEY and SVGAGI. The CDR3 region has the DNA TGTGCCAGCAGTCCCTGGCGACTAGCTGGCTCCTACAATGAGCAGTTCTTC. This encodes CASSPWRLAGSYNEQFF.

The sample holds many counts of this clonotype. CDR3 protein: CSAERQKSLRQGDSPLHF. The DNA of the CDR3 is TGCAGTGCAGAACGACAGAAATCATTGCGACAAGGGGATTCACCCCTCCACTTT. The chain couples TRBV20-1 to TRBJ1-6; tentatively, D is TRBD1 (5 bases). Germline CDR1 DFQATT, CDR2 SNEGSKA (reference sequence). CDR3 length equals 18 residues. V lost 6 bases and J 8 bases, leaving 29 bases between the germline ends.

The J gene is TRBJ2-7, the V gene TRBV4-3, with D possibly matching TRBD1 (5 bases). The CDR3 is made up of 14 amino acids. Trimming took 0 bases from V and 0 from J, leaving 6 bases between them. Germline values: CDR1 LGHNA, CDR2 YSLEER. The CDR3 here is CASSQDRVSYEQYF. CDR3 DNA sequence: TGCGCCAGCAGCCAAGACAGGGTCTCCTACGAGCAGTACTTC.

This clonotype was recorded at least ten times. The CDR3 nucleotides are TGTGCCAGCAGTGGGCAGAGTGAAGCTTTCTTT. Translation gives CASSGQSEAFF. This sequence joins TRBV28 and TRBJ1-1; D unresolved. Germline V gene sequence: CDR1 MDHEN, CDR2 SYDVKM. The V end lost 5 bases, the J end lost 7 bases, and 8 bases lay between the germline ends. This CDR3 is built from 11 residues.

This clonotype came up many times. V gene TRBV28 combines with J gene TRBJ1-1; no firm D call. Trimming pared 2 bases from V and 5 bases from J, leaving 3 bases between. This CDR3 region has 11 residues. Germline CDR1 is MDHEN and CDR2 is SYDVKM. CDR3 protein: CASSLSTEAFF. CDR3 nucleotides: TGTGCCAGCAGTTTAAGTACTGAAGCTTTCTTT. Filled out from reference TRBV28 and TRBJ1-1, the complete variable domain reads DVKVTQSSRYLVKRTGEKVFLECVQDMDHENMFWYRQDPGLGLRLIYFSYDVKMKEKGDIPEGYSVSREKKERFSLILESASTNQTSMYLCASSLSTEAFFGQGTRLTVV.

The chain is built from TRBV12-3 or TRBV12-4 and TRBJ2-1, with 8 bases identical to TRBD1. Germline trimming cut 6 bases from V and 6 bases from J; bases unmatched to any gene: 7. The CDR3 runs 14 residues. CDR3 region: CASRTTGDGNEQFF. The CDR3 region has the DNA TGTGCCAGCAGGACGACAGGGGACGGCAATGAGCAGTTCTTC.

This clonotype was counted a few times. The chain carries TRBV12-3 or TRBV12-4 and TRBJ1-4; possible D gene TRBD1, 5 bases. V lost 6 bases and J lost 2, with 13 bases in between. This CDR3 has 15 amino acids. The CDR3 region is CASSLTGSTNEKLFF. DNA of the CDR3: TGTGCCAGCAGCTTAACAGGTTCCACTAATGAAAAACTGTTTTTT.

There are many counts of this clonotype. The chain joins TRBV6-5 to TRBJ2-1; TRBD2 matches 8 bases. Trimming cost V 6 bases and J 6 bases; bases outside gene matches: 10. CDR3 size: 15 residues. CDR1 is MNHEY and CDR2 is SVGAGI in the germline V gene. Written as DNA, the CDR3 is TGTGCCAGCAGGCCCCTCGCGGGAGGTATCAATGAGCAGTTCTTC. Translated: CASRPLAGGINEQFF.

With respect to this clonotype: This may stem from a read error, because a much larger clone lies one nucleotide away. The chain recombines TRBV20-1 with TRBJ2-2, with a possible D match to TRBD2 (6 bases). There are 12 residues in the CDR3. V lost 6 bases to trimming and J lost 4 bases, with 9 bases between them. Germline loops: CDR1 DFQATT, CDR2 SNEGSKA (reference sequence). DNA of the CDR3: TGCAGTGCACTGGAGGGCACCGGGGAGCTGTTTTTT. Translation: CSALEGTGELFF.

This clonotype has at least ten counts. For the CDR3, the DNA is TGCGCCAGCAGACGGATCGAAGCGGCGCGCGATACGCAGTATTTT. Its protein is CASRRIEAARDTQYF. The chain employs TRBV5-1 and TRBJ2-3; the D gene is possibly TRBD2 (5 bases). V lost 5 bases and J lost 6, with 19 bases in between. Germline V CDR1 and CDR2: SGHRS, YFSETQ. This CDR3 comprises 15 residues.

J is TRBJ2-5 and V is TRBV28; D remains ambiguous. Germline lookup yields CDR1 MDHEN and CDR2 SYDVKM. The CDR3 is 13 amino acids. V lost 3 bases and J lost 4, with 9 bases in between. CDR3 amino acids: CASSFPARETQYF. CDR3 DNA: TGTGCCAGCAGTTTTCCCGCCAGAGAGACCCAGTACTTC.

This clonotype turned up a few times. CDR3 nucleotides: TGCGCCAGCAGCCCTCGGACAGAATCCTACAATGAGCAGTTCTTC. Its protein is CASSPRTESYNEQFF. The V gene is TRBV5-1, the J gene TRBJ2-1; D might be TRBD1 (6 bases). V shed 4 bases and J shed 1 base, with 12 bases lying between them. CDR1 is SGHRS, CDR2 YFSETQ, per germline. The CDR3 length is 15 residues.

This clonotype has more than one count but fewer than ten. The chain employs TRBV4-2 and TRBJ2-3, with D perhaps TRBD1 (5 bases). Germline CDR1 and CDR2: LGHNA and YNFKEQ. The CDR3 extends over 15 amino acids. The ends were cut back, 1 base at V and 5 bases at J, with 13 bases in the middle. The CDR3 DNA reads TGTGCCAGCAGCCAAGCAGTTGGGGCTAGAGATACGCAGTATTTT. Translation: CASSQAVGARDTQYF.

This clonotype appeared many times. This chain links TRBV20-1 with TRBJ1-1; 7 bases agree with TRBD1. V was clipped by 6 bases and J by 5 bases; unmatched bases: 9. Germline V gives CDR1 DFQATT, CDR2 SNEGSKA (reference sequence). CDR3 length: 13 residues. CDR3 sequence: CSAGTGVETEAFF. The CDR3 coding sequence is TGCAGTGCCGGTACAGGGGTTGAGACTGAAGCTTTCTTT.